Below are 14 T cell receptor beta chains sequenced from a single sample in a study of shared clonotypes between healthy human individuals. Assay: immunoSEQ multiplex PCR; the TCRdb copy retains only in-frame clones and omits some. Of fewer than 2.5 million clones detected, roughly 93% appear once; the ten largest clones hold approximately 0.36%. The sample was naive CD4+ T cells from PBMCs. The subset is: CD45RA+ positively selected. These receptors all stem from a man younger than 35 in good health. Some clones in this sample may be carry-over from other donors' samples.

The rearrangement uses TRBV18 and TRBJ1-1, with unresolved D. V lost 6 bases, J lost 11 bases, and 25 bases lay in between. This CDR3 contains 15 residues. The germline V gene has CDR1 KGHSH and CDR2 LQKENI. The CDR3 region has the DNA TGTGCCAGCTCGGCCCCCGGTGTGGTTCTGAGTGTGGCTTTCTTT. This codes for CASSAPGVVLSVAFF.

As concerns this clone: At one of its ends the junction is not consistent with the germline gene, which may arise from a read error. The V gene is TRBV12-5, the J gene TRBJ2-5; TRBD2 agrees at 16 bases. Germline assignment: CDR1 LGHNT and CDR2 FRNRAP. The CDR3 extends over 17 amino acids. For the CDR3, the DNA is TGTGCTAGTGGCTTGGGGACTAGCGGGAGGGCCACTGAGACCCAGTACTTC. Translation gives CASGLGTSGRATETQYF.

DNA for the CDR3: TGCGCCAGCAGCCTGACAGGGGGCTATGACGAGCAGTACTTC. Translation gives CASSLTGGYDEQYF. The chain links TRBV5-1 to TRBJ2-7; 10 positions match TRBD1. Trimming took 4 bases from V and 5 from J; bases not matched to a gene: 6. This CDR3 has 14 residues. Germline CDR1 reads SGHRS; CDR2 reads YFSETQ.

With respect to this clone: At the DNA level, this CDR3 is encoded by other sequences in the same sample as well. V is TRBV5-1 and J is TRBJ2-7, with 12 bases lining up with TRBD2. The CDR3 contains 15 residues. V lost 0 bases, J lost 2 bases, and 0 bases stayed unmatched. Germline V lookup: CDR1 SGHRS, CDR2 YFSETQ. The CDR3 spells CASSLGTSGAYEQYF. CDR3 nucleotide sequence: TGCGCCAGCAGCTTGGGGACTAGCGGGGCCTACGAGCAGTACTTC.

The chain uses TRBV6-5 and TRBJ2-7; D possibly corresponds to TRBD2 (5 bases). Between the trimmed V and J ends, which lost 2 bases and 3 bases, there was a span of 14 bases. The CDR3 length is 15 residues. In germline, CDR1 is MNHEY, CDR2 SVGAGI. CDR3 bases: TGTGCCAGCAGTTACCGCGGGCGGAAAAACTACGAGCAGTACTTC. This encodes CASSYRGRKNYEQYF.

The chain is built from TRBV27 and TRBJ2-4; possible D gene TRBD2, 6 bases. CDR3 length: 17 residues. CDR1 MNHEY and CDR2 SMNVEV come from the germline V gene (reference sequence). Trimming took off 3 bases at V and 1 base at J, with 16 bases between the two ends. As DNA, the CDR3 is TGTGCCAGCAGTTTTCGGGGGATCGCAAGGGCCAAAAACATTCAGTACTTC. This codes for CASSFRGIARAKNIQYF.

This clone was counted only a few times. Other DNA sequences in this sample translate to the same CDR3. The chain is built from TRBV5-1 and TRBJ2-3; D ambiguous. Germline V lookup: CDR1 SGHRS, CDR2 YFSETQ. This CDR3 contains 12 residues. V was pared by 4 bases and J by 0 bases, with 3 bases between. Here the CDR3 DNA reads TGCGCCAGCAGCGTGAGCACAGATACGCAGTATTTT. Its protein product is CASSVSTDTQYF.

This clone has more than one count but fewer than ten. The rearrangement uses TRBV10-1 and TRBJ1-3; D remains ambiguous. The CDR3 consists of 12 residues. V was clipped by 6 bases and J by 6 bases, with 9 bases between them. Germline V gives CDR1 WNHNN, CDR2 SYGVQD (reference sequence). The CDR3 is CASSPGANTIYF. The CDR3 DNA reads TGCGCCAGCAGCCCAGGAGCAAACACCATATATTTT.

The chain is built from TRBV27 and TRBJ1-1, with D possibly being TRBD1 (5 bases). The CDR3 runs to 15 residues. V was shortened by 0 bases and J by 5 bases, with 13 bases between the two germline ends. Germline lookup yields CDR1 MNHEY and CDR2 SMNVEV (reference sequence). CDR3 amino acids: CASSLSGGKRTEAFF. The CDR3 region has the DNA TGTGCCAGCAGTTTATCCGGGGGGAAGAGGACTGAAGCTTTCTTT.

The chain joins TRBV25-1 to TRBJ1-3; D gene unclear. Germline CDR1 reads MGHDK; CDR2 reads SYGVNS. V lost 5 bases and J 0 bases, leaving 8 bases between the germline ends. The CDR3 is made up of 14 amino acids. CDR3 amino acids: CASSKLHSGNTIYF. CDR3 DNA: TGTGCCAGCAGTAAACTCCACTCTGGAAACACCATATATTTT.

The chain recombines TRBV10-1 with TRBJ1-4; TRBD1 might be the D (6 bases). Germline values: CDR1 WNHNN, CDR2 SYGVQD (reference sequence). The V gene lost 4 bases and the J gene lost 7 bases, with 13 bases spanning the gap. This CDR3 region has 14 residues. CDR3 region: CASSAVRGGEKLFF. For the CDR3, the DNA is TGCGCCAGCAGTGCGGTCAGGGGAGGTGAAAAACTGTTTTTT.

This clone came up a few times. The chain couples TRBV7-9 to TRBJ1-1; a weak D match, TRBD1 (5 bases). With 5 bases removed from V and 3 bases from J, the gap between germline ends came to 10 bases. This CDR3 contains 13 residues. The germline V gene has CDR1 SEHNR and CDR2 FQNEAQ (reference sequence). The CDR3 reads CASSVQGDTEAFF. Here the CDR3 DNA reads TGTGCCAGCAGCGTCCAGGGAGACACTGAAGCTTTCTTT.

The V and J genes are TRBV28 and TRBJ1-5; 7 bases match TRBD1. Germline V gene data show CDR1 as MDHEN and CDR2 as SYDVKM. The CDR3 contains 15 residues. Trimming removed 3 bases from V and 8 bases from J; junction bases left unmatched: 10. As DNA, the CDR3 is TGTGCCAGCAGTTTCGGGGCAGGGGGTGTAGAGCCCCAGCATTTT. Protein sequence: CASSFGAGGVEPQHF.

Note on this clone: Additional DNA sequences in this sample encode the identical CDR3. This chain connects TRBV5-1 to TRBJ1-1; TRBD1 is a possible D gene (6 bases). Trimming cost V 4 bases and J 5 bases, with 9 bases left between them. The CDR3 consists of 12 residues. Germline V gives CDR1 SGHRS, CDR2 YFSETQ. The CDR3 loop reads CASSPDRTEAFF. CDR3 DNA sequence: TGCGCCAGCAGCCCCGACAGGACTGAAGCTTTCTTT.